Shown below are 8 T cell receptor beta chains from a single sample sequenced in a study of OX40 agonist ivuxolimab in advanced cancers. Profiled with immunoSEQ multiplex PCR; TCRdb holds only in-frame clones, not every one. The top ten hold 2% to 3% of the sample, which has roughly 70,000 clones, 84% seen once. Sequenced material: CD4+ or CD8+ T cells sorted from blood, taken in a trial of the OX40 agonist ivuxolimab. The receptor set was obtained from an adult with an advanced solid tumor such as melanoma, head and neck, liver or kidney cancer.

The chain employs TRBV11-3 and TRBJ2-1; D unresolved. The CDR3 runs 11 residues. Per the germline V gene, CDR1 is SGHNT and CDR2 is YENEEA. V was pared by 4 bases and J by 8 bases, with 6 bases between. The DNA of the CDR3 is TGTGCCAGCAGCTCCTCTCATGAGCAGTTCTTC. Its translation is CASSSSHEQFF.

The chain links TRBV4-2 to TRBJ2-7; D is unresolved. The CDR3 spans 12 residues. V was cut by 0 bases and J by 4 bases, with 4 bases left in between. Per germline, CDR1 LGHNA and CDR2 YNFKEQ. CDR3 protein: CASSQDGYEQYF. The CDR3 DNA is TGTGCCAGCAGCCAAGACGGGTACGAGCAGTACTTC.

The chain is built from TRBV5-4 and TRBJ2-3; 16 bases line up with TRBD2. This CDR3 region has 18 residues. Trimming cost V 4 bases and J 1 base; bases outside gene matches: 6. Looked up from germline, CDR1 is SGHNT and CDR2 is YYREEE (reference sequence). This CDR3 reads CASSPGLAGGRGTDTQYF. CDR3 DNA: TGTGCCAGCAGCCCGGGACTAGCGGGAGGGCGGGGCACAGATACGCAGTATTTT.

DNA for the CDR3: TGTGCCAGTAGTATAGAGGGGAAAGCGAACACTGAAGCTTTCTTT. This gives the protein CASSIEGKANTEAFF. The J gene is TRBJ1-1, the V gene TRBV19; no clear D. The V gene lost 0 bases and the J gene lost 1 base, with 9 bases spanning the gap. Looked up from germline, CDR1 is LNHDA and CDR2 is SQIVND (reference sequence). The CDR3 is 15 amino acids.

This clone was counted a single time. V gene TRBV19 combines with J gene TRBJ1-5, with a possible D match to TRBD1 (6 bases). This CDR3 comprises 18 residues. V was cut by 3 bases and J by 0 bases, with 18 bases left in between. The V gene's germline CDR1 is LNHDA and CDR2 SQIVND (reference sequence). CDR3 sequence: CASSMSQGRLDSNQPQHF. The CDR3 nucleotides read TGTGCCAGTAGTATGTCCCAGGGGAGGTTGGATAGCAATCAGCCCCAGCATTTT.

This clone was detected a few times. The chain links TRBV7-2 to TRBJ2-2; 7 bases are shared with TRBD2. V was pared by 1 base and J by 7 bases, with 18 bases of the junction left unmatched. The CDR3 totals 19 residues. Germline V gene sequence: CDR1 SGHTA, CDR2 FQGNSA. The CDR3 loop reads CASSLVGLWGGRRNGELFF. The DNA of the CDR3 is TGTGCCAGCAGCTTAGTGGGGCTCTGGGGCGGGAGAAGAAACGGGGAGCTGTTTTTT.

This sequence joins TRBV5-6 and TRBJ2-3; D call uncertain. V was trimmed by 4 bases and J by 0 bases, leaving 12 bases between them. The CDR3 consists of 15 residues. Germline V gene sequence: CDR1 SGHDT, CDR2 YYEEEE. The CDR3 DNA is TGTGCCAGCAGCCTACGACTGGAAAGCACAGATACGCAGTATTTT. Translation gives CASSLRLESTDTQYF.

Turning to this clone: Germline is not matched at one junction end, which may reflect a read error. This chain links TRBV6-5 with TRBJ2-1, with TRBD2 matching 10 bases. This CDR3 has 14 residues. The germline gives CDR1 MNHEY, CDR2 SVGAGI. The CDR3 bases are TGTGCCAGCAGTTACTCTAAGAAGCGGGGGGGCGAGATCTTC. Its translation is CASSYSKKRGGEIF.